Listed here are 4 T cell receptor beta chains from one sample, sequenced in a study of OX40 agonist ivuxolimab in advanced cancers. The library was prepared using the immunoSEQ multiplex PCR assay. TCRdb's version of the immuneACCESS table is confined to in-frame rearrangements and falls short of the full clone set. An unresolved V gene accounts for under half of the shortfall where checked; the remainder is of unknown origin. The sample table records about 100,000 clones; 70% to 85% of these occur just once. Clones ranked in the top ten supply approximately 5% of the sample. The specimen comprised CD4+ or CD8+ T cells sorted from blood, sampled in a trial of the OX40 agonist ivuxolimab. Every receptor here comes from an adult with an advanced solid tumor such as melanoma, head and neck, liver or kidney cancer.

The J gene is TRBJ1-1, the V gene TRBV4-1, with TRBD1 identical over 9 bases. Germline assignment: CDR1 MGHRA and CDR2 YSYEKL. V shed 7 bases, J shed 6 bases, and the junction held 9 bases outside the gene matches. This CDR3 is 14 amino acids long. The CDR3 here is CASMGGTGSPEAFF. In DNA, the CDR3 is TGCGCCAGCATGGGGGGGACAGGGAGTCCTGAAGCTTTCTTT.

This clone was recorded only once. The rearrangement links TRBV29-1 to TRBJ2-1; D might be TRBD1 or TRBD2, each matching 5 bases. V shed 7 bases and J shed 10 bases, with 14 bases lying between them. The CDR3 runs to 11 residues. Germline assignment: CDR1 SQVTM and CDR2 ANQGSEA. The CDR3 region is CSAEGLGEQFF. The CDR3 coding sequence is TGCAGCGCCGAGGGGCTAGGCGAGCAGTTCTTC.

The chain recombines TRBV5-1 with TRBJ1-4; D not resolved. The germline V gene encodes CDR1 SGHRS and CDR2 YFSETQ. V lost 4 bases, J lost 0 bases, and 13 bases lay in between. The CDR3 has 16 amino acids. The DNA for the CDR3 is TGCGCCAGCAGCCCGACACGGCTTGCAACTAATGAAAAACTGTTTTTT. Translating it yields CASSPTRLATNEKLFF.

V is TRBV9 and J is TRBJ2-3; 7 nucleotides agree with TRBD2. CDR3 size: 17 residues. After removal of 0 bases from V and 0 bases from J, the junction contained 7 bases not matched to a gene. CDR1 is SGDLS, CDR2 YYNGEE, per germline. The CDR3 DNA sequence: TGTGCCAGCAGCGTAGGAGGCGGGGGAACTAGCACAGATACGCAGTATTTT. It codes for CASSVGGGGTSTDTQYF.